The 3 T cell receptor beta chains reported below all come from one sample, sequenced in a study of cytomegalovirus exposure and HLA in healthy donors. Use of 60 Vbeta and 13 Jbeta primers characterized the PCR. Only in-frame clones appear in the TCRdb table, and some are missing; sequencing was by immunoSEQ multiplex PCR. In the table there are approximately 160,000 clones, approximately 67% of which are singletons. The sample taken for sequencing was PBMCs. The source of these receptors is a woman aged 18-29 years in good health and CMV-seropositive.

This clone was picked up one time. V gene TRBV27 combines with J gene TRBJ1-1; 7 bases match TRBD1. This CDR3 is 14 amino acids long. Trimming removed 5 bases from V and 7 bases from J; junction bases left unmatched: 10. CDR1 is MNHEY and CDR2 is SMNVEV in the germline V gene (reference sequence). In DNA form, the CDR3 reads TGTGCCAGCAGTAAACTTCAGGGGGTCGGTGAAGCTTTCTTT. Its protein is CASSKLQGVGEAFF.

The gene calls are TRBV2 and TRBJ2-7; D gene unclear. V lost 0 bases to trimming and J lost 0 bases, with 18 bases between them. CDR3 size: 18 residues. Germline CDR1 is SNHLY and CDR2 is FYNNEI. CDR3 protein: CASSEARALLRSSYEQYF. The CDR3 nucleotides are TGTGCCAGCAGTGAAGCGAGAGCGTTGCTCCGAAGCTCCTACGAGCAGTACTTC.

The V call is TRBV7-6, the J call TRBJ1-1, with D perhaps TRBD1 (6 bases). Germline-derived CDR1 and CDR2 are SGHVS and FNYEAQ. The CDR3 loop spans 14 amino acids. With 3 bases removed from V and 1 base from J, the gap between germline ends came to 9 bases. The CDR3 region is CASSLGAGNTEAFF. The CDR3 nucleotides are TGTGCCAGCAGCTTGGGGGCCGGGAACACTGAAGCTTTCTTT.